Below are 28 T cell receptor beta chains sequenced from a single sample in a study of blood T cell repertoires in COVID-19. The protocol was immunoSEQ multiplex PCR, while the TCRdb copy is restricted to in-frame clones and leaves out a portion. Here the sample spans more than 100,000 clones, 85% being singletons. Sample: peripheral blood. The receptors derive from an elderly man with acute or convalescent COVID-19.

V usage is TRBV9 and J usage is TRBJ2-1; D call uncertain. This CDR3 region has 14 residues. Germline assignment: CDR1 SGDLS and CDR2 YYNGEE. V gave up 3 bases and J gave up 6 bases, with 13 bases separating them. The CDR3: CASSAQVGFNEQFF. The CDR3 bases are TGTGCCAGCAGCGCCCAGGTGGGTTTCAATGAGCAGTTCTTC.

The chain carries TRBV24-1 and TRBJ2-3; 12 bases map to TRBD2. The CDR3 consists of 16 residues. The germline V gene encodes CDR1 KGHDR and CDR2 SFDVKD. J was trimmed by 6 bases and V by 4 bases; bases with no gene match: 7. CDR3 nucleotide sequence: TGTGCCACCAGTGACCCGACTAGCGGGAGTATTGATACGCAGTATTTT. It codes for CATSDPTSGSIDTQYF.

The genes are TRBV7-2 and TRBJ2-2, with D possibly being TRBD2 (6 bases). Germline V gene sequence: CDR1 SGHTA, CDR2 FQGNSA. Trimming left V 5 bases short and J 2 bases short, with 12 bases between. CDR3 size: 15 residues. CDR3 amino acids: CASSHRDSNTGELFF. The CDR3 DNA reads TGTGCCAGCAGCCACCGGGACTCAAACACCGGGGAGCTGTTTTTT.

The chain links TRBV7-3 to TRBJ1-1, with D hard to call. CDR3 length equals 15 residues. The V gene's germline CDR1 is SGHTA and CDR2 FQGTGA. V lost 5 bases and J lost 0, with 13 bases in between. For the CDR3, the DNA is TGTGCCAGCAGCCCCCCGGGGAGGGTGAACACTGAAGCTTTCTTT. It yields the protein CASSPPGRVNTEAFF.

CDR3 coding DNA: TGTGCCAGCTCATCCGGCTACGAGCAGTACTTC. This gives the protein CASSSGYEQYF. The rearrangement joins TRBV18 to TRBJ2-7; no clear D. Germline lookup yields CDR1 KGHSH and CDR2 LQKENI. The CDR3 has 11 amino acids. V lost 5 bases and J lost 3, with 5 bases in between.

The CDR3 loop reads CASSAGTSGRTDTQYF. In nucleotides, the CDR3 is TGTGCCAGCAGCGCCGGGACTAGCGGGAGAACAGATACGCAGTATTTT. The V and J genes are TRBV7-3 and TRBJ2-3, with 14 bases identical to TRBD2. V lost 5 bases to trimming and J lost 3 bases; unmatched junction nucleotides: 4. Germline V gene sequence: CDR1 SGHTA, CDR2 FQGTGA. This CDR3 has 16 amino acids.

J is TRBJ2-1 and V is TRBV7-3; weak D call: TRBD2 (6 bases). V was clipped by 5 bases and J by 5 bases, with 10 bases between them. Per the germline V gene, CDR1 is SGHTA and CDR2 is FQGTGA. This CDR3 spans 13 amino acids. Here the CDR3 reads CASSLRENNEQFF. The DNA of the CDR3 is TGTGCCAGCAGCCTCCGGGAGAACAATGAGCAGTTCTTC. The full variable domain, with the rest looked up from reference TRBV7-3 and TRBJ2-1, is GAGVSQTPSNKVTEKGKYVELRCDPISGHTALYWYRQSLGQGPEFLIYFQGTGAADDSGLPNDRFFAVRPEGSVSTLKIQRTERGDSAVYLCASSLRENNEQFFGPGTRLTVL.

The rearrangement links TRBV6-5 to TRBJ1-5; TRBD1 agrees at 11 bases. The CDR3 extends over 14 amino acids. Losses at the gene ends were 5 bases for V and 7 bases for J; bases not matched to a gene: 4. CDR1 is MNHEY and CDR2 is SVGAGI in the germline V gene. The CDR3 DNA reads as TGTGCCAGCAGTAGAGGGACAGGGGGACAGCCCCAGCATTTT. This gives the protein CASSRGTGGQPQHF.

This rearrangement joins TRBV3-1 (or the pseudogene TRBV3-2) to TRBJ1-3; no definite D call. The CDR3 contains 15 residues. With 0 bases removed from V and 2 bases from J, the gap between germline ends came to 8 bases. Germline CDR1 LGHDT, CDR2 YNNKEL (reference sequence). CDR3 in amino acids: CASSQERGTGNTIYF. CDR3 DNA: TGTGCCAGCAGCCAAGAAAGAGGAACTGGAAACACCATATATTTT.

This CDR3 is CASSLAPAGGPGDTQYF. Here the CDR3 DNA reads TGTGCCAGCAGCTTAGCCCCAGCGGGGGGGCCGGGAGATACGCAGTATTTT. The chain is built from TRBV7-7 and TRBJ2-3, with 10 bases that match TRBD2. Germline values: CDR1 SSHAT, CDR2 FNYEAQ (reference sequence). CDR3 length: 17 amino acids. J lost 5 bases, V lost 0 bases, and 8 bases had no gene match.

The chain combines TRBV20-1 with TRBJ2-7; 8 nucleotides align to TRBD2. Trimming cost V 4 bases and J 0 bases; bases outside gene matches: 11. The CDR3 is 16 residues long. CDR1 and CDR2 from the germline V gene are DFQATT and SNEGSKA (reference sequence). This CDR3 reads CSATELGGRLSYEQYF. CDR3 sequence (DNA): TGCAGTGCTACTGAGTTGGGCGGGAGGCTCTCCTACGAGCAGTACTTC.

V and J are TRBV6-2 or TRBV6-3 and TRBJ2-1; 7 nucleotides line up with TRBD1. Germline values: CDR1 MNHEY, CDR2 SVGEGT. The CDR3 is made up of 16 amino acids. The trim removed 6 bases at V and 0 bases at J, leaving 8 bases unmatched. This CDR3 reads CASSPWDRDSYNEQFF. CDR3 nucleotide sequence: TGTGCCAGCAGCCCATGGGACAGAGACTCCTACAATGAGCAGTTCTTC.

The chain combines TRBV27 with TRBJ2-1; 7 positions match TRBD1. The germline CDR1 and CDR2 sequences are MNHEY and SMNVEV (reference sequence). Unmatched junction bases numbered 6, after V lost 5 bases and J lost 8 bases. The CDR3 loop spans 13 amino acids. The CDR3 region is CASSPRQGDEQFF. CDR3 in DNA: TGTGCCAGCAGTCCTCGACAGGGCGATGAGCAGTTCTTC.

This chain connects TRBV5-6 to TRBJ2-7; 10 bases map to TRBD1. J lost 3 bases, V lost 5 bases, and 5 bases had no gene match. From germline, CDR1 is SGHDT and CDR2 YYEEEE. The CDR3 runs to 14 residues. CDR3 loop: CASRPGQGVYEQYF. The CDR3 DNA is TGTGCCAGCAGACCAGGACAGGGGGTCTACGAGCAGTACTTC.

This chain connects TRBV5-1 to TRBJ1-2; TRBD1 agrees at 7 bases. This CDR3 is 13 amino acids long. The J segment lost 8 bases and the V segment lost 2 bases, leaving 6 bases of the junction unmatched. CDR1 and CDR2 from the germline V gene are SGHRS and YFSETQ. CDR3 protein: CASSFEGAYGYTF. CDR3 DNA sequence: TGCGCCAGCAGCTTCGAGGGGGCATACGGCTACACCTTC. The whole variable domain, remainder taken from reference TRBV5-1 and TRBJ1-2, is KAGVTQTPRYLIKTRGQQVTLSCSPISGHRSVSWYQQTPGQGLQFLFEYFSETQRNKGNFPGRFSGRQFSNSRSEMNVSTLELGDSALYLCASSFEGAYGYTFGSGTRLTVV.

The V gene is TRBV24-1, the J gene TRBJ2-1; TRBD2 matches 8 bases. Germline V CDR1 and CDR2: KGHDR, SFDVKD. After removal of 5 bases from V and 5 bases from J, the junction contained 7 bases not matched to a gene. CDR3 length: 15 residues. CDR3 amino acids: CATSAASGGNNEQFF. In DNA, the CDR3 is TGTGCCACCAGTGCGGCAAGCGGGGGAAACAATGAGCAGTTCTTC.

The V and J genes are TRBV7-3 and TRBJ2-6; no definite D call. The V end lost 2 bases, the J end lost 1 base, and 6 bases lay between the germline ends. CDR1 is SGHTA and CDR2 is FQGTGA in the germline V gene. There are 15 residues in the CDR3. The CDR3 nucleotides read TGTGCCAGCAGCTTACAGCGATCTGGGGCCAACGTCCTGACTTTC. This sequence encodes CASSLQRSGANVLTF.

V usage is TRBV15 and J usage is TRBJ2-1, with a weak D call TRBD1 (8 bases). CDR1 is LNHNV, CDR2 YYDKDF, per germline (reference sequence). Trimming removed 3 bases from V and 4 bases from J, with 16 bases in between. CDR3 length: 16 residues. In nucleotides, the CDR3 is TGTGCCACCAGCAGTCACACAGGGGGGGGTTACAATGAGCAGTTCTTC. Its protein product is CATSSHTGGGYNEQFF. Complete variable domain (other parts from reference TRBV15 and TRBJ2-1): DAMVIQNPRYQVTQFGKPVTLSCSQTLNHNVMYWYQQKSSQAPKLLFHYYDKDFNNEADTPDNFQSRRPNTSFCFLDIRSPGLGDTAMYLCATSSHTGGGYNEQFFGPGTRLTVL.

The chain employs TRBV6-2 or TRBV6-3 and TRBJ1-5; D call uncertain. Trimming cost V 2 bases and J 2 bases, with 10 bases left between them. From germline, CDR1 is MNHEY and CDR2 SVGEGT. This CDR3 region has 15 residues. The CDR3 nucleotides are TGTGCCAGCAGTTACGTCGGGGTTCGCAATCAGCCCCAGCATTTT. Its translation is CASSYVGVRNQPQHF.

This clone was picked up a small number of times. The chain has TRBV6-5 and TRBJ1-2; TRBD1 agrees at 9 bases. The CDR3 length is 14 residues. V shed 6 bases and J 6 bases; nucleotides not matched to a gene: 8. Germline-derived CDR1 and CDR2 are MNHEY and SVGAGI. The CDR3 here is CASSEDRGGNGYTF. In DNA, the CDR3 is TGTGCCAGCAGCGAGGACAGGGGAGGAAATGGCTACACCTTC.

This clone was counted only a few times. This sequence joins TRBV6-2 or TRBV6-3 and TRBJ2-1; 8 positions agree with TRBD2. Germline V gene data show CDR1 as MNHEY and CDR2 as SVGEGT. J lost 0 bases, V lost 4 bases, and 2 bases had no gene match. The CDR3 contains 15 residues. The CDR3 nucleotides are TGTGCCAGCAGTTTCAGCGGGGGCTCCTACAATGAGCAGTTCTTC. Translated, it gives CASSFSGGSYNEQFF.

The gene calls are TRBV25-1 and TRBJ1-2, with TRBD1 matching 8 bases. From germline, CDR1 is MGHDK and CDR2 SYGVNS. The V and J ends lost 4 bases and 1 base, in that order; junction bases with no gene match: 11. The CDR3 runs to 17 residues. The CDR3 DNA reads TGTGCCAGCAGTGGGACCCCCGGGACAGGATATAACTATGGCTACACCTTC. It specifies CASSGTPGTGYNYGYTF.

The chain recombines TRBV5-1 with TRBJ2-5, with TRBD1 as a possible D gene (5 bases). Germline values: CDR1 SGHRS, CDR2 YFSETQ. Trimming left V 1 base short and J 2 bases short, with 9 bases between. CDR3 length: 14 residues. The CDR3 sequence: CASSLRQGQETQYF. The CDR3 nucleotides are TGCGCCAGCAGCTTGCGGCAGGGACAAGAGACCCAGTACTTC.

This chain connects TRBV7-2 to TRBJ2-1; 11 bases are a match to TRBD2. This CDR3 spans 15 amino acids. Germline CDR1 and CDR2: SGHTA and FQGNSA. V trimming: 6 bases; J trimming: 6 bases; junction bases outside the gene matches: 7. CDR3 sequence: CASSALAGAGNEQFF. The CDR3 DNA reads as TGTGCCAGCAGTGCACTAGCGGGAGCTGGCAATGAGCAGTTCTTC.

This clone is a singleton in its sample. The V gene is TRBV7-2, the J gene TRBJ1-2, with D unresolved. Trimming cost V 5 bases and J 2 bases, with 9 bases left between them. Germline CDR1 reads SGHTA; CDR2 reads FQGNSA. The CDR3 has 13 residues. The CDR3 protein is CASSQTGNYGYTF. Written as DNA, the CDR3 is TGTGCCAGCAGCCAAACGGGGAACTATGGCTACACCTTC.

V is TRBV6-5 and J is TRBJ1-5; 7 bases align to TRBD1. The CDR3 consists of 12 residues. Germline V CDR1 and CDR2: MNHEY, SVGAGI. The J segment lost 6 bases and the V segment lost 11 bases, leaving 7 bases of the junction unmatched. The CDR3 bases are TGTGCCGGAGGACAGGACGTTCAGCCCCAGCATTTT. It encodes CAGGQDVQPQHF.

The chain joins TRBV10-1 to TRBJ2-5; D may be TRBD2 (5 bases). CDR1 and CDR2 (germline): WNHNN, SYGVQD (reference sequence). Trimming shortened V by 0 bases and J by 0 bases, and 11 bases separated the two germline ends. The CDR3 length is 16 residues. CDR3 DNA sequence: TGCGCCAGCAGTGAGTCGGGGTCCGGGGACCAAGAGACCCAGTACTTC. This gives the protein CASSESGSGDQETQYF.

V gene TRBV19 combines with J gene TRBJ1-2, with 7 bases fitting TRBD1. The V gene end was trimmed by 4 bases and the J gene end by 7 bases; junction bases not matched to a gene: 9. CDR1 is LNHDA and CDR2 is SQIVND in the germline V gene (reference sequence). The CDR3 has 14 residues. The CDR3 spells CASSRQGRMSGYTF. The CDR3 DNA reads TGTGCCAGTAGTAGACAGGGTAGGATGAGTGGCTACACCTTC.